Detailed here is one T cell receptor (beta chain). The target antigen is unknown. Trimming at V came to 6 bases and at J to 0 bases, leaving 1 base not matched to a gene. The CDR3 spans 14 residues. Germline V gene data show CDR1 as SNHLY and CDR2 as FYNNEI. Patients aged 18 to 65 with hyperthyroidism were newly diagnosed, with duration under 2 months. These data are taken from a study of T cells in Graves' hyperthyroidism and ophthalmopathy. Study-wide results and caveats: Stable hyperthyroidism was separated from ophthalmopathy by a model based on 13 V-J features.

Amplification targeted TCR beta CDR3 regions from RNA transcripts. First-round RT-PCR with HTBI primers amplified the TCR CDR3 region. Via MiXCR, TCRdb re-called the multiplex PCR reads, giving one row per CDR3 protein. Altogether 480,000 or so distinct CDR3 sequences are present, about 15% being singletons, with the ten largest covering 17%. The genes are TRBV2 and TRBJ2-1, with 8 bases aligning to TRBD2. Source material: blood. This clonotype originated in a woman aged 18-30 years with Graves' hyperthyroidism. The CDR3 loop reads CASRGTSSYNEQFF. The CDR3 DNA reads TGTGCCAGCAGGGGGACTAGCTCCTACAATGAGCAGTTCTTC.